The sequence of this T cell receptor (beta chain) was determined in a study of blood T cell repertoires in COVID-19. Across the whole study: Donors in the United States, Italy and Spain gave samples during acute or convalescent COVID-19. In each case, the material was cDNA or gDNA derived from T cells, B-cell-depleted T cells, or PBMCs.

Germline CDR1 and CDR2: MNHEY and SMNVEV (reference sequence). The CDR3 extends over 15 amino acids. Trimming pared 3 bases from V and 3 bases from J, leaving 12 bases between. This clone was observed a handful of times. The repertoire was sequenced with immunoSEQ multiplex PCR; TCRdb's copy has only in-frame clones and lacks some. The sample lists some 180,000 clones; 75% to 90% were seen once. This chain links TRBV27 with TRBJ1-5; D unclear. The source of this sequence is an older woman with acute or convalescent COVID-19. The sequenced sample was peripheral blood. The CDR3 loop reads CASSLRSGFNQPQHF. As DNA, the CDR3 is TGTGCCAGCAGTTTGCGATCGGGATTCAATCAGCCCCAGCATTTT.